This is a list of T cell receptor beta chains from one sample in a study of PD-L1 blockade in urothelial cancer. Sequenced by immunoSEQ multiplex PCR; TCRdb stores in-frame clones only, minus some. This sample carries 43,000 or so clones, approximately 80% of them seen once, and the ten largest clones take 15% to 20%. The material sequenced was PBMCs, taken around atezolizumab (anti-PD-L1) treatment. The source is a man aged 55 to 69 with urothelial cancer. Each CDR3 is given with its conserved first and last residue. A D gene is named only where the DNA matches it firmly. Part of the rows lack a size; the others show once, few, many or a class for expanded clones.

D gene	clone size	J gene	V gene	CDR3 protein	CDR3 DNA
TRBD2	once	TRBJ2-1	TRBV7-6	CASSGTSGGGEQFF	TGTGCCAGCAGCGGGACTAGCGGGGGGGGTGAGCAGTTCTTC
.	.	TRBJ2-1	TRBV29-1	CSDLATNEQFF	TGCAGCGATCTAGCTACCAATGAGCAGTTCTTC
.	.	TRBJ1-1	TRBV29-1	CSAGTPQMNTEAFF	TGCAGCGCCGGGACTCCCCAGATGAACACTGAAGCTTTCTTT
TRBD1	.	TRBJ1-2	TRBV29-1	CSAQTGTGYGYTF	TGCAGCGCACAAACCGGGACAGGTTATGGCTACACCTTC
.	.	TRBJ2-6	TRBV27	CASKNLGANVLTF	TGTGCCAGCAAGAATCTAGGGGCCAACGTCCTGACTTTC
.	.	TRBJ2-7	TRBV28	CASSLSLTGSYEQYF	TGTGCCAGCAGTTTATCCCTGACAGGATCCTACGAGCAGTACTTC
TRBD2	.	TRBJ2-1	TRBV5-6	CASSWRSLAGGYNEQFF	TGTGCCAGCAGCTGGCGAAGCTTAGCGGGAGGGTACAATGAGCAGTTCTTC
.	.	TRBJ2-7	TRBV5-1	CASSLGGGTHYEQYF	TGCGCCAGCAGCTTGGGAGGCGGAACTCACTACGAGCAGTACTTC
.	.	TRBJ1-2	TRBV4-3	CASSQNPQGNYGYTF	TGCGCCAGCAGCCAAAACCCGCAGGGTAACTATGGCTACACCTTC
TRBD1	.	TRBJ1-1	TRBV6-5	CASSLTGAAEAFF	TGTGCCAGCAGTTTGACAGGGGCCGCTGAAGCTTTCTTT
.	few	TRBJ2-2	TRBV27	CASSLSGGELFF	TGTGCCAGCAGTTTAAGCGGCGGGGAGCTGTTTTTT
TRBD2	once	TRBJ2-5	TRBV4-2	CASSQETSGVAQYF	TGTGCCAGCAGCCAAGAAACTAGCGGGGTGGCCCAGTACTTC
TRBD1	.	TRBJ2-3	TRBV5-1	CASTLDRASTDTQYF	TGCGCCAGCACCCTTGACAGGGCGAGCACAGATACGCAGTATTTT